These 17 T cell receptor beta chains share one sample of origin, sequenced in a study of OX40 agonist ivuxolimab in advanced cancers. Produced via immunoSEQ multiplex PCR; TCRdb's table is partial and in-frame only. The repertoire includes some 20,000 clones, roughly four fifths of them detected once, and around 3.1% sits in the top ten. Sequenced material: CD4+ or CD8+ T cells sorted from blood, taken in a trial of the OX40 agonist ivuxolimab. All receptors derive from an adult with an advanced solid tumor such as melanoma, head and neck, liver or kidney cancer.

CDR3 coding DNA: TGCGCCACTGGCAGGGAGCGTACCGGGGAGCTGTTTTTT. Translated: CATGRERTGELFF. The chain has TRBV5-1 and TRBJ2-2; D could derive from TRBD1 or TRBD2 (5 bases each). Deletions cut 9 bases from V and 5 bases from J, with 14 bases between. The germline V gene has CDR1 SGHRS and CDR2 YFSETQ. CDR3 size: 13 residues.

The J gene is TRBJ1-2, the V gene TRBV27; D not resolved. This CDR3 spans 12 amino acids. Trimming shortened V by 7 bases and J by 14 bases, and 20 bases separated the two germline ends. Germline CDR1 reads MNHEY; CDR2 reads SMNVEV (reference sequence). The CDR3 spells CASKGPGESQTF. CDR3 bases: TGTGCCAGCAAAGGCCCGGGAGAGTCGCAAACCTTC.

The chain uses TRBV18 and TRBJ1-1; a weak D match, TRBD1 (6 bases). The germline gives CDR1 KGHSH, CDR2 LQKENI. The CDR3 has 15 residues. Trimming removed 1 base from V and 5 bases from J, with 14 bases in between. The CDR3 sequence: CASSPLGTRGTEAFF. The CDR3, as DNA: TGTGCCAGCTCACCACTGGGGACAAGAGGGACTGAAGCTTTCTTT.

The V gene is TRBV4-1, the J gene TRBJ1-3, with D unresolved. Trimming removed 1 base from V and 0 bases from J, with 7 bases in between. The germline gives CDR1 MGHRA, CDR2 YSYEKL. This CDR3 is 15 amino acids long. This CDR3 is CASSQGTLSGNTIYF. DNA for the CDR3: TGCGCCAGCAGCCAAGGGACCCTCTCTGGAAACACCATATATTTT.

This clone came up once. V gene TRBV11-3 combines with J gene TRBJ1-1, with TRBD1 identical over 7 bases. The germline gives CDR1 SGHNT, CDR2 YENEEA. CDR3 size: 13 residues. V lost 5 bases to trimming and J lost 5 bases; unmatched junction nucleotides: 5. Here the CDR3 reads CASSLARGTEAFF. CDR3 coding DNA: TGTGCCAGCAGCCTTGCCAGGGGGACTGAAGCTTTCTTT.

This clone was seen just once. V and J are TRBV6-6 and TRBJ2-7; D uncertain. This CDR3 comprises 14 residues. Germline CDR1 is MNHNY and CDR2 is SVGAGI (reference sequence). Trimming removed 5 bases from V and 1 base from J, with 12 bases in between. This chain's CDR3 is CASSPEWGSYEQYF. For the CDR3, the DNA is TGTGCCAGCAGTCCCGAGTGGGGTTCCTACGAGCAGTACTTC.

The chain combines TRBV19 with TRBJ2-1, with a tentative D call TRBD1 (5 bases). Germline V gene data show CDR1 as LNHDA and CDR2 as SQIVND (reference sequence). The germline V and J ends were trimmed by 6 bases and 7 bases, with 13 bases remaining between them. The CDR3 loop spans 13 amino acids. The CDR3 sequence: CASSRIRGNEQFF. The CDR3 DNA reads TGTGCCAGTAGCAGAATAAGGGGTAATGAGCAGTTCTTC.

The chain uses TRBV7-8 and TRBJ1-4; TRBD1 matches at 7 bases. Germline V gene lookup returns CDR1 SGHVS and CDR2 FQNEAQ. J lost 7 bases, V lost 1 base, and 6 bases had no gene match. This CDR3 region has 15 residues. The DNA for the CDR3 is TGTGCCAGCAGCTTAGGGGTAGGGGGCCGTGAAAAACTGTTTTTT. Amino acids: CASSLGVGGREKLFF.

J is TRBJ1-3 and V is TRBV11-2, with a possible D match to TRBD1 (6 bases). This CDR3 has 15 residues. V was clipped by 10 bases and J by 0 bases, with 16 bases between them. Per germline, CDR1 SGHAT and CDR2 FQNNGV. CDR3 region: CATIPPGASGNTIYF. CDR3 in DNA: TGTGCCACCATACCACCGGGGGCCTCTGGAAACACCATATATTTT.

CDR3 in DNA: TGTGCCAGCAGTTACTCGACTAGCGGGGGTTATGAGCAGTTCTTC. Translated, it gives CASSYSTSGGYEQFF. V and J are TRBV6-5 and TRBJ2-1, with 12 positions matching TRBD2. Trimming took 0 bases from V and 8 from J; bases not matched to a gene: 2. This CDR3 region has 15 residues. Germline-derived CDR1 and CDR2 are MNHEY and SVGAGI.

The rearrangement uses TRBV11-2 and TRBJ1-1; D is unclear. In germline, CDR1 is SGHAT, CDR2 FQNNGV. The CDR3 runs 15 residues. Trimming took 5 bases from V and 2 from J, leaving 15 bases between them. The chain's CDR3 is CASSMTGKRNTEAFF. The DNA for the CDR3 is TGTGCCAGCAGCATGACTGGGAAACGTAACACTGAAGCTTTCTTT.

The chain carries TRBV7-8 and TRBJ1-5; the match to TRBD1 covers 8 bases. CDR1 and CDR2 (germline): SGHVS, FQNEAQ. V lost 6 bases to trimming and J lost 2 bases; unmatched junction nucleotides: 6. The CDR3 runs 15 residues. CDR3 in amino acids: CASRLAGGGNQPQHF. The CDR3 bases are TGTGCCAGCAGATTGGCAGGGGGCGGCAATCAGCCCCAGCATTTT. The variable domain in full, with the rest retrieved from reference TRBV7-8 and TRBJ1-5, is GAGVSQSPRYKVAKRGQDVALRCDPISGHVSLFWYQQALGQGPEFLTYFQNEAQLDKSGLPSDRFFAERPEGSVSTLKIQRTQQEDSAVYLCASRLAGGGNQPQHFGDGTRLSIL.

The chain is built from TRBV9 and TRBJ2-2; maybe TRBD2 (6 bases). Trimming removed 1 base from V and 5 bases from J, with 6 bases in between. This CDR3 has 13 residues. Germline CDR1 is SGDLS and CDR2 is YYNGEE. CDR3 protein: CASSVRGTGELFF. The CDR3 bases are TGTGCCAGCAGCGTACGGGGGACCGGGGAGCTGTTTTTT.

V is TRBV9 and J is TRBJ1-2; TRBD1 is a possible D gene (5 bases). The CDR3 has 13 amino acids. Germline CDR1 reads SGDLS; CDR2 reads YYNGEE. V lost 3 bases, J lost 1 base, and 7 bases lay in between. The CDR3 region has the DNA TGTGCCAGCAGCGAGACAGTTAACTATGGCTACACCTTC. As protein: CASSETVNYGYTF.

V gene TRBV29-1 combines with J gene TRBJ2-5; 8 bases fit TRBD1. The CDR3 loop spans 12 amino acids. From germline, CDR1 is SQVTM and CDR2 ANQGSEA. The V segment lost 7 bases and the J segment 4 bases; nucleotides outside the gene matches: 5. This CDR3 reads CSEPGGAETQYF. The CDR3 coding sequence is TGCAGCGAGCCAGGGGGCGCAGAGACCCAGTACTTC.

J is TRBJ2-2 and V is TRBV5-1; possible D gene TRBD1, 6 bases. Trimming removed 0 bases at V and 2 bases at J, with 14 bases between. Germline values: CDR1 SGHRS, CDR2 YFSETQ. The CDR3 runs to 17 residues. The CDR3 nucleotides are TGCGCCAGCAGCTTGGGGGATTGGACAGCTAACACCGGGGAGCTGTTTTTT. The encoded protein is CASSLGDWTANTGELFF.

The chain carries TRBV7-3 and TRBJ2-1, with 7 bases that match TRBD2. Germline V gene data show CDR1 as SGHTA and CDR2 as FQGTGA. The CDR3 has 16 residues. V was clipped by 4 bases and J by 5 bases; unmatched bases: 11. This chain's CDR3 is CASSSLVGGDHNEQFF. DNA of the CDR3: TGTGCCAGCAGCTCCCTCGTGGGAGGGGATCACAATGAGCAGTTCTTC.